Shown below are 28 T cell receptor beta chains from a single sample sequenced in a study of cytomegalovirus exposure and HLA in healthy donors. Vbeta (60) and Jbeta (13) primers were used in the PCR. This table comes from immunoSEQ multiplex PCR, and its TCRdb copy is limited to in-frame clones, with some not included. The sample features tens of thousands of clones, with 5% to 6.5% in its top ten. The specimen was PBMCs. Receptors originate from a girl aged 5-17 years in good health and CMV-seropositive.

The rearrangement uses TRBV6-1 and TRBJ2-1; no firm D call. V lost 2 bases and J lost 0, with 8 bases in between. Germline V gene data show CDR1 as MNHNS and CDR2 as SASEGT. The CDR3 sequence is 15 residues long. The CDR3 region is CASSETLSSYNEQFF. DNA of the CDR3: TGTGCCAGCAGTGAAACCCTAAGCTCCTACAATGAGCAGTTCTTC.

The rearrangement uses TRBV13 and TRBJ2-5, with TRBD1 as a possible D gene (6 bases). This CDR3 spans 13 amino acids. V lost 4 bases, J lost 5 bases, and 11 bases lay in between. Germline CDR1 and CDR2: PRHDT and FYEKMQ (reference sequence). CDR3: CASSSYQGETQYF. As DNA, the CDR3 is TGTGCCAGCAGCTCATACCAGGGGGAGACCCAGTACTTC.

The chain recombines TRBV7-9 with TRBJ2-5; 10 bases map to TRBD1. CDR3 size: 15 residues. Germline V gene sequence: CDR1 SEHNR, CDR2 FQNEAQ (reference sequence). J gave up 5 bases and V 4 bases, and 7 bases lay outside the gene matches. CDR3 sequence (DNA): TGTGCCAGCAGCTACCCGGGACAGGGGTGGGAGACCCAGTACTTC. It translates to CASSYPGQGWETQYF.

The gene calls are TRBV6-6 and TRBJ2-7; D ambiguous. V lost 2 bases and J lost 6, with 11 bases in between. The CDR3 covers 13 residues. CDR1 and CDR2 from the germline V gene are MNHNY and SVGAGI (reference sequence). Here the CDR3 DNA reads TGTGCCAGCAGTTACGAGGATGTAGGCGAGCAGTACTTC. This sequence encodes CASSYEDVGEQYF.

V usage is TRBV7-7 and J usage is TRBJ2-3, with TRBD1 identical over 10 bases. Per the germline V gene, CDR1 is SSHAT and CDR2 is FNYEAQ (reference sequence). The V and J ends lost 5 bases and 1 base, in that order; junction bases with no gene match: 3. CDR3 size: 15 residues. The CDR3 sequence: CASSRGTGGTDTQYF. The CDR3 DNA reads TGTGCCAGCAGCCGGGGGACAGGGGGCACAGATACGCAGTATTTT.

The J gene is TRBJ2-7, the V gene TRBV5-1; 9 positions agree with TRBD2. This CDR3 has 17 amino acids. Germline trimming cut 4 bases from V and 2 bases from J; bases unmatched to any gene: 13. Looked up from germline, CDR1 is SGHRS and CDR2 is YFSETQ. The CDR3 nucleotides are TGCGCCAGCAGCGTGGTCTCAAGCGGGGGGCCTACCTACGAGCAGTACTTC. Protein sequence: CASSVVSSGGPTYEQYF.

This chain connects TRBV12-5 to TRBJ1-5; D might be TRBD1 (5 bases). Between the trimmed V and J ends, which lost 5 bases and 3 bases, there was a span of 8 bases. This CDR3 region has 13 residues. Germline CDR1 and CDR2: LGHNT and FRNRAP. This CDR3 reads CASGTGNNQPQHF. The CDR3 DNA sequence: TGTGCTAGTGGTACAGGTAACAATCAGCCCCAGCATTTT.

Points on this clone: The same CDR3 also results from other DNA sequences found in this sample. The gene calls are TRBV9 and TRBJ1-5; a weak D match, TRBD1 (6 bases). The CDR3 covers 13 residues. V dropped 2 bases and J dropped 4 bases, with 7 bases sitting between them. CDR1 and CDR2 (germline): SGDLS, YYNGEE. The CDR3 region has the DNA TGTGCCAGCAGCGTCCAGGGGAATCAGCCCCAGCATTTT. Translation gives CASSVQGNQPQHF.

The chain carries TRBV4-3 and TRBJ1-6, with 7 bases aligning to TRBD1. CDR3 length: 16 amino acids. The V gene end was trimmed by 4 bases and the J gene end by 7 bases; junction bases not matched to a gene: 10. Germline lookup yields CDR1 LGHNA and CDR2 YSLEER. The chain's CDR3 is CASSPSSRDSNSPLHF. CDR3 DNA: TGCGCCAGCAGCCCGTCTTCCCGGGACAGCAATTCACCCCTCCACTTT.

As concerns this clone: Other DNA sequences from this sample encode an identical CDR3 as well. The V and J genes are TRBV7-9 and TRBJ1-1, with D perhaps matching TRBD1 (5 bases). Germline loops: CDR1 SEHNR, CDR2 FQNEAQ (reference sequence). Trimming took off 3 bases at V and 7 bases at J, with 9 bases between the two ends. There are 12 residues in the CDR3. The chain's CDR3 is CASSLGGVEAFF. In DNA, the CDR3 is TGTGCCAGCAGCTTGGGGGGGGTTGAAGCTTTCTTT.

V gene TRBV5-1 combines with J gene TRBJ1-1; 7 bases are shared with TRBD1. The germline V gene encodes CDR1 SGHRS and CDR2 YFSETQ. There are 14 residues in the CDR3. V lost 3 bases to trimming and J lost 2 bases; unmatched junction nucleotides: 4. CDR3 sequence: CASSSRDSNTEAFF. DNA for the CDR3: TGCGCCAGCAGCTCCCGGGACAGTAACACTGAAGCTTTCTTT.

CDR3 sequence reads: CASSFSFTTEAFF. The CDR3 nucleotides are TGTGCCAGCAGCTTCAGTTTTACCACTGAAGCTTTCTTT. The rearrangement uses TRBV5-4 and TRBJ1-1; D gene ambiguous. Germline V lookup: CDR1 SGHNT, CDR2 YYREEE (reference sequence). This CDR3 has 13 residues. The germline V and J ends were trimmed by 2 bases and 4 bases, with 9 bases remaining between them.

The chain links TRBV30 to TRBJ2-7, with D possibly TRBD2 on 5 matching bases. There are 13 residues in the CDR3. From germline, CDR1 is GTSNPN and CDR2 SVGIG (reference sequence). Deletions cut 1 base from V and 1 base from J, with 8 bases between. This CDR3 reads CAWSGTGSYEQYV. The CDR3 DNA reads TGTGCCTGGAGTGGGACGGGGTCCTACGAGCAGTACGTC.

The rearrangement joins TRBV13 to TRBJ2-7; 10 bases fit TRBD2. CDR1 and CDR2 from the germline V gene are PRHDT and FYEKMQ (reference sequence). The CDR3 length is 16 residues. With 7 bases clipped from V and 6 bases from J, the junction kept 15 bases outside the gene matches. The CDR3 here is CASIPRSLAGVGEQYF. For the CDR3, the DNA is TGTGCCAGCATCCCAAGGTCTCTAGCGGGAGTCGGCGAGCAGTACTTC. Using reference TRBV13 and TRBJ2-7 for the parts outside the CDR3, the full variable domain is AAGVIQSPRHLIKEKRETATLKCYPIPRHDTVYWYQQGPGQDPQFLISFYEKMQSDKGSIPDRFSAQQFSDYHSELNMSSLELGDSALYFCASIPRSLAGVGEQYFGPGTRLTVT.

This CDR3 is CASSQESGARWIGSGELFF. The DNA of the CDR3 is TGTGCCAGCAGCCAAGAATCAGGGGCGAGATGGATAGGCAGCGGGGAGCTGTTTTTT. This chain connects TRBV14 to TRBJ2-2, with D possibly matching TRBD1 (6 bases). Germline CDR1 SGHDN, CDR2 FVKESK. Trimming pared 0 bases from V and 7 bases from J, leaving 24 bases between. The CDR3 spans 19 residues. The full variable domain, with the rest looked up from reference TRBV14 and TRBJ2-2, is EAGVTQFPSHSVIEKGQTVTLRCDPISGHDNLYWYRRVMGKEIKFLLHFVKESKQDESGMPNNRFLAERTGGTYSTLKVQPAELEDSGVYFCASSQESGARWIGSGELFFGEGSRLTVL.

V is TRBV2 and J is TRBJ1-2; D not certain. The length of the CDR3 is 14 residues. Germline V gives CDR1 SNHLY, CDR2 FYNNEI. V shed 1 base and J shed 8 bases, with 14 bases lying between them. The CDR3 DNA follows: TGTGCCAGCAGTGAAGGAAGTCATGATAGAGGCTACACCTTC. Translated: CASSEGSHDRGYTF.

This chain links TRBV6-5 with TRBJ1-2, with D maybe TRBD1 (6 bases). The CDR3 has 13 amino acids. Germline CDR1 is MNHEY and CDR2 is SVGAGI. Between the trimmed V and J ends, which lost 0 bases and 8 bases, there was a span of 10 bases. The CDR3 DNA reads TGTGCCAGCAGTTACTCGGGGGCGAGGGGCTACACCTTC. It codes for CASSYSGARGYTF.

The chain uses TRBV6-1 and TRBJ2-3; the match to TRBD2 covers 7 bases. The CDR3 extends over 16 amino acids. Trimming cost V 0 bases and J 2 bases; bases outside gene matches: 5. Germline CDR1 reads MNHNS; CDR2 reads SASEGT. The CDR3 nucleotides read TGTGCCAGCAGTGAAGCGAGCGGGGACTACACAGATACGCAGTATTTT. It codes for CASSEASGDYTDTQYF.

The DNA of the CDR3 is TGTGCCAGCAGTTTTCTCAGTCCCCCCATCTACGAGCAGTACTTC. Translating it yields CASSFLSPPIYEQYF. The rearrangement links TRBV27 to TRBJ2-7; the D is unclear. V lost 3 bases, J lost 3 bases, and 15 bases lay in between. Germline CDR1 is MNHEY and CDR2 is SMNVEV (reference sequence). The CDR3 loop spans 15 amino acids.

The V call is TRBV4-1, the J call TRBJ1-5; 7 bases are shared with TRBD1. CDR1 MGHRA and CDR2 YSYEKL come from the germline V gene. The CDR3 spans 15 residues. V lost 1 base, J lost 5 bases, and 5 bases stayed unmatched. In DNA, the CDR3 is TGCGCCAGCAGCCAAGTCCGGGACAGCCATCAGCCCCAGCATTTT. Its protein product is CASSQVRDSHQPQHF.

V and J are TRBV2 and TRBJ2-3; the D is unclear. This CDR3 contains 12 residues. Germline V gene data show CDR1 as SNHLY and CDR2 as FYNNEI. V was trimmed by 4 bases and J by 5 bases, leaving 7 bases between them. CDR3 amino acids: CASSVTGDTQYF. The CDR3 DNA is TGTGCCAGCAGTGTCACGGGAGATACGCAGTATTTT. Using reference TRBV2 and TRBJ2-3 for the parts outside the CDR3, the full variable domain is EPEVTQTPSHQVTQMGQEVILRCVPISNHLYFYWYRQILGQKVEFLVSFYNNEISEKSEIFDDQFSVERPDGSNFTLKIRSTKLEDSAMYFCASSVTGDTQYFGPGTRLTVL.

The CDR3 spells CASSQGGGYEQYF. As DNA, the CDR3 is TGTGCCAGTAGTCAGGGGGGAGGATACGAGCAGTACTTC. The V gene is TRBV19, the J gene TRBJ2-7, with D maybe TRBD1 (7 bases). CDR3 length equals 13 residues. The V end was cut by 5 bases, the J end by 4 bases, with 12 bases between. Per germline, CDR1 LNHDA and CDR2 SQIVND (reference sequence).

This rearrangement joins TRBV28 to TRBJ1-2, with D tentatively TRBD1 (5 bases). Germline V lookup: CDR1 MDHEN, CDR2 SYDVKM. The CDR3 totals 13 residues. The germline V and J ends were trimmed by 6 bases and 7 bases, with 15 bases remaining between them. The CDR3, as DNA: TGTGCCAGCAGCACAACCTCGGGGGTTGGCTACACCTTC. This sequence encodes CASSTTSGVGYTF.

The rearrangement links TRBV7-7 to TRBJ2-5, with D unresolved. The CDR3 sequence is 13 residues long. From germline, CDR1 is SSHAT and CDR2 FNYEAQ (reference sequence). V was cut by 3 bases and J by 4 bases, with 9 bases left in between. This chain's CDR3 is CASSFGPGETQYF. CDR3 nucleotides: TGTGCCAGCAGCTTTGGCCCGGGAGAGACCCAGTACTTC. Combining the CDR3 with reference TRBV7-7 and TRBJ2-5 gives the whole variable domain GAGVSQSPRYKVTKRGQDVTLRCDPISSHATLYWYQQALGQGPEFLTYFNYEAQPDKSGLPSDRFSAERPEGSISTLTIQRTEQRDSAMYRCASSFGPGETQYFGPGTRLLVL.

The J gene is TRBJ2-5, the V gene TRBV9; possibly TRBD1 for D (6 bases). Germline assignment: CDR1 SGDLS and CDR2 YYNGEE. This CDR3 region has 17 residues. With 4 bases removed from V and 1 base from J, the gap between germline ends came to 20 bases. CDR3 DNA sequence: TGTGCCAGCAGCCCCGACAGGCTAAGGGGTCCCCAAGAGACCCAGTACTTC. This codes for CASSPDRLRGPQETQYF.

This chain connects TRBV9 to TRBJ1-4, with D perhaps matching TRBD1 (5 bases). The CDR3 runs 15 residues. Deletions cut 0 bases from V and 3 bases from J, with 9 bases between. Germline CDR1 SGDLS, CDR2 YYNGEE. The CDR3 DNA sequence: TGTGCCAGCAGCGTAGAAGGCAGGGCTAATGAAAAACTGTTTTTT. Its protein is CASSVEGRANEKLFF.

The rearrangement joins TRBV5-1 to TRBJ2-3; 8 bases are shared with TRBD2. Germline V CDR1 and CDR2: SGHRS, YFSETQ. The trim removed 0 bases at V and 2 bases at J, leaving 5 bases unmatched. The CDR3 totals 16 residues. In nucleotides, the CDR3 is TGCGCCAGCAGCTTGGGTCCGCGGGGGGACACAGATACGCAGTATTTT. Translating gives CASSLGPRGDTDTQYF.

The rearrangement uses TRBV4-1 and TRBJ2-6; 7 bases are a match to TRBD1. Germline V gene sequence: CDR1 MGHRA, CDR2 YSYEKL. Trimming took 4 bases from V and 5 from J; bases not matched to a gene: 2. This CDR3 has 14 amino acids. CDR3 protein: CASSLQGWANVLTF. CDR3 in DNA: TGCGCCAGCAGCCTACAGGGGTGGGCCAACGTCCTGACTTTC.